This entry lists 18 T cell receptor beta chains sequenced from one sample in a study of cytomegalovirus exposure and HLA in healthy donors. Vbeta (60) and Jbeta (13) primers were used in the PCR. This table comes from immunoSEQ multiplex PCR, and its TCRdb copy is limited to in-frame clones, with some not included. This table has just over 200,000 clones, 75% to 90% appearing once. Input material: PBMCs. These receptors originate from a woman in her thirties or forties in good health and CMV-seronegative.

The J gene is TRBJ2-7, the V gene TRBV29-1; 14 positions agree with TRBD2. Germline V lookup: CDR1 SQVTM, CDR2 ANQGSEA. CDR3 length: 15 amino acids. Trimming removed 4 bases from V and 0 bases from J; junction bases left unmatched: 2. The CDR3 nucleotides are TGCAGCGTTGCCGGGACTAGCGGGAGCTCCTACGAGCAGTACTTC. Protein sequence: CSVAGTSGSSYEQYF.

The rearrangement joins TRBV7-8 to TRBJ2-2; D might be TRBD1 (6 bases). CDR3 length: 16 amino acids. Germline CDR1 reads SGHVS; CDR2 reads FQNEAQ. V dropped 5 bases and J dropped 2 bases, with 15 bases sitting between them. The chain's CDR3 is CASSRTWTDNTGELFF. Here the CDR3 DNA reads TGTGCCAGCAGCCGGACTTGGACAGATAACACCGGGGAGCTGTTTTTT.

The V gene is TRBV7-2, the J gene TRBJ2-1; 9 bases fit TRBD1. Germline lookup yields CDR1 SGHTA and CDR2 FQGNSA. Trimming removed 4 bases from V and 5 bases from J; junction bases left unmatched: 9. The CDR3 consists of 16 residues. The DNA of the CDR3 is TGTGCCAGCAGCTCTATCCCCGGGACAGGGAACAATGAGCAGTTCTTC. Translation gives CASSSIPGTGNNEQFF.

The chain employs TRBV30 and TRBJ2-7; D is ambiguous. The germline gives CDR1 GTSNPN, CDR2 SVGIG (reference sequence). The CDR3 contains 13 residues. Deletions cut 1 base from V and 0 bases from J, with 7 bases between. The CDR3 protein is CAWSGASSYEQYF. CDR3 DNA: TGTGCCTGGAGTGGGGCGAGCTCCTACGAGCAGTACTTC.

The chain carries TRBV28 and TRBJ1-5, with D unresolved. Germline values: CDR1 MDHEN, CDR2 SYDVKM. This CDR3 has 12 residues. The V gene lost 11 bases and the J gene lost 0 bases, with 8 bases spanning the gap. CDR3 sequence: CASRVSNQPQHF. The DNA for the CDR3 is TGTGCCTCCCGGGTTAGCAATCAGCCCCAGCATTTT.

CDR3: CASSYSGEVEDEQFF. The CDR3 nucleotides read TGTGCCAGCAGTTACTCGGGAGAAGTCGAGGATGAGCAGTTCTTC. The V and J genes are TRBV6-5 and TRBJ2-1; weak D call: TRBD2 (5 bases). The CDR3 is 15 amino acids. V lost 0 bases to trimming and J lost 8 bases, with 14 bases between them. Per the germline V gene, CDR1 is MNHEY and CDR2 is SVGAGI.

Here the CDR3 reads CSATGTYEQYF. The CDR3 nucleotides are TGCAGTGCTACAGGGACCTACGAGCAGTACTTC. The chain links TRBV20-1 to TRBJ2-7; weak D call: TRBD1 (5 bases). The CDR3 sequence is 11 residues long. Germline values: CDR1 DFQATT, CDR2 SNEGSKA (reference sequence). Trimming stripped 4 bases from V and 2 bases from J, with 6 bases between.

V usage is TRBV2 and J usage is TRBJ2-2; a weak D match, TRBD2 (6 bases). CDR3 length: 16 residues. Trimming took off 2 bases at V and 6 bases at J, with 16 bases between the two ends. Germline V lookup: CDR1 SNHLY, CDR2 FYNNEI. This CDR3 reads CASSELGGVWAGELFF. CDR3 bases: TGTGCCAGCAGTGAACTGGGGGGAGTCTGGGCCGGGGAGCTGTTTTTT.

The rearrangement links TRBV18 to TRBJ2-2; TRBD1 matches 7 bases. The CDR3 runs 16 residues. Trimming removed 2 bases from V and 4 bases from J; junction bases left unmatched: 7. CDR1 and CDR2 (germline): KGHSH, LQKENI. DNA for the CDR3: TGTGCCAGCTCACCATTGACAGGGAGAAGCACCGGGGAGCTGTTTTTT. Amino acid sequence: CASSPLTGRSTGELFF.

The chain combines TRBV11-2 with TRBJ2-7; 7 nucleotides match TRBD2. The germline V gene has CDR1 SGHAT and CDR2 FQNNGV. This CDR3 has 14 residues. The ends lost 1 base at V and 7 bases at J; junction bases unmatched: 7. The CDR3 DNA follows: TGTGCCAGCAGCTTAGGGCGGGAGTTTCTAGAGCAGTACTTC. Protein sequence: CASSLGREFLEQYF.

The rearrangement links TRBV28 to TRBJ1-5, with 7 bases matching TRBD1. This CDR3 region has 15 residues. With 7 bases clipped from V and 0 bases from J, the junction kept 6 bases outside the gene matches. CDR1 is MDHEN, CDR2 SYDVKM, per germline. The CDR3, as DNA: TGTGCCAGCATCTCTCAGGGGGTTAGCAATCAGCCCCAGCATTTT. Amino acid sequence: CASISQGVSNQPQHF.

This clone was counted between two and nine times. The rearrangement links TRBV30 to TRBJ1-5; D unclear. From germline, CDR1 is GTSNPN and CDR2 SVGIG (reference sequence). V was trimmed by 3 bases and J by 6 bases, leaving 18 bases between them. The CDR3 runs to 15 residues. In nucleotides, the CDR3 is TGTGCCTGGAGCAATGATGCCTCGGGAAGTCAGCCCCAGCATTTT. It translates to CAWSNDASGSQPQHF. Together with reference TRBV30 and TRBJ1-5, the CDR3 gives the full variable domain: SQTIHQWPATLVQPVGSPLSLECTVEGTSNPNLYWYRQAAGRGLQLLFYSVGIGQISSEVPQNLSASRPQDRQFILSSKKLLLSDSGFYLCAWSNDASGSQPQHFGDGTRLSIL.

The V gene is TRBV5-1, the J gene TRBJ2-7, with D tentatively TRBD2 (6 bases). Germline V gene lookup returns CDR1 SGHRS and CDR2 YFSETQ. Trimming stripped 1 base from V and 6 bases from J, with 11 bases between. This CDR3 has 13 residues. Here the CDR3 reads CASSLWDSAEQYF. The CDR3 DNA is TGCGCCAGCAGCTTGTGGGACTCGGCCGAGCAGTACTTC.

This clone was seen once. The chain is built from TRBV7-9 and TRBJ2-1, with 7 bases that match TRBD2. The germline V gene encodes CDR1 SEHNR and CDR2 FQNEAQ (reference sequence). V dropped 2 bases and J dropped 7; count of bases not matched to a gene: 2. The CDR3 is 13 amino acids. CDR3 residues: CASSLFGGNEQFF. The CDR3 region has the DNA TGTGCCAGCAGCTTATTCGGGGGGAATGAGCAGTTCTTC.

The chain links TRBV5-1 to TRBJ1-6, with 11 bases aligning to TRBD1. This CDR3 is 17 amino acids long. Germline V gene lookup returns CDR1 SGHRS and CDR2 YFSETQ. V lost 4 bases and J lost 3; bases outside the gene matches: 6. Here the CDR3 DNA reads TGCGCCAGCAGCGCCGGGACAGGGGGTGTCTATAATTCACCCCTCCACTTT. Its translation: CASSAGTGGVYNSPLHF.

CDR3 sequence: CASSPRDSYNTGELFF. The CDR3 DNA sequence: TGCGCCAGCAGCCCTCGGGACAGCTATAACACCGGGGAGCTGTTTTTT. The chain couples TRBV4-1 to TRBJ2-2; 7 positions agree with TRBD1. Trimming cost V 4 bases and J 2 bases; bases outside gene matches: 7. This CDR3 has 16 residues. CDR1 and CDR2 (germline): MGHRA, YSYEKL.

The chain couples TRBV19 to TRBJ2-1; D possibly corresponds to TRBD2 (6 bases). Germline loops: CDR1 LNHDA, CDR2 SQIVND (reference sequence). The CDR3 sequence is 13 residues long. Trimming left V 3 bases short and J 10 bases short, with 13 bases between. The CDR3 DNA reads TGTGCCAGTAGTATGGGACCTCGGGGGGAGCAGTTCTTC. It specifies CASSMGPRGEQFF.

As concerns this clone: One junction end does not reproduce the germline sequence, and a read error may be involved. The CDR3: CSSSDRDRGEKETQYF. DNA of the CDR3: TGTTCCAGCAGCGATCGGGACAGGGGGGAGAAAGAGACCCAGTACTTC. The rearrangement uses TRBV7-9 and TRBJ2-5, with 11 nucleotides matching TRBD1. The germline V gene encodes CDR1 SEHNR and CDR2 FQNEAQ (reference sequence). The CDR3 spans 16 residues.